This T cell receptor (beta chain) was profiled in a study of T-cell memory formation after mild COVID-19. TCRdb itself ran the 5' RACE reads through MiXCR, one entry per CDR3 protein. The sample comprises about 280,000 distinct CDR3 sequences, 8.2% of which are singletons, and under 25% rests with the top ten. Trimming cost V 1 base and J 3 bases, with 6 bases left between them. Germline V lookup: CDR1 GTSNPN, CDR2 SVGIG (reference sequence). The CDR3 totals 12 residues. Regarding the study as a whole: A subset of responding clones appeared in pre-infection memory, suggesting cross-reactive memory joined.

Concerning this clonotype itself: The antigen remains undetermined.

The specimen sequenced was PBMCs or a T cell subset sorted from them (not recorded which). V gene TRBV30 combines with J gene TRBJ2-5; a weak D match, TRBD1 (5 bases). The TCR originated in a man younger than 30 who had mild COVID-19 (a few samples of this study predate the infection). Cell type and time point are not known. DNA of the CDR3: TGTGCCTGGAGTGCGACAGAAGAGACCCAGTACTTC. Translating gives CAWSATEETQYF.